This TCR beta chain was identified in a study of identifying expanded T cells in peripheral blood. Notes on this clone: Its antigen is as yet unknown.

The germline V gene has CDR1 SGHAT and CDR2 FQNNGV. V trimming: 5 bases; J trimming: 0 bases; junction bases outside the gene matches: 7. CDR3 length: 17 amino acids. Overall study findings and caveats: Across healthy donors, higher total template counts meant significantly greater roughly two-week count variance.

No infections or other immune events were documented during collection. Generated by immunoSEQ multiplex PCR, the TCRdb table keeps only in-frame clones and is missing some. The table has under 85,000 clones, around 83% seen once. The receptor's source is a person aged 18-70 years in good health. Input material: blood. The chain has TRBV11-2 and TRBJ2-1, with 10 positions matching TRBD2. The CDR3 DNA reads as TGTGCCAGCAGCGGACTAGCGGCCTTAAGCTCCTACAATGAGCAGTTCTTC. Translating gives CASSGLAALSSYNEQFF.